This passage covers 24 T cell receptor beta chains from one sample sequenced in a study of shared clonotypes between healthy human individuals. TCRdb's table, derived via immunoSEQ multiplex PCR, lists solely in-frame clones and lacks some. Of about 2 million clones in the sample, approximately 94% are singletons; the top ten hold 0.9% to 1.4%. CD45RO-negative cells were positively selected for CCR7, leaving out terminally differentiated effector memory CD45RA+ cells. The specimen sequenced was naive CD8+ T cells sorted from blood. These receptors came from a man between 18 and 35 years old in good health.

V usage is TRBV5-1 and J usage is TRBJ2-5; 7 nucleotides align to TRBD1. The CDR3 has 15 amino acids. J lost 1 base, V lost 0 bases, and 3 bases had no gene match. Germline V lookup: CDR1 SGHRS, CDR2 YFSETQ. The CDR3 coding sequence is TGCGCCAGCAGCTTGGAGACAGGGATCCAAGAGACCCAGTACTTC. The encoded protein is CASSLETGIQETQYF.

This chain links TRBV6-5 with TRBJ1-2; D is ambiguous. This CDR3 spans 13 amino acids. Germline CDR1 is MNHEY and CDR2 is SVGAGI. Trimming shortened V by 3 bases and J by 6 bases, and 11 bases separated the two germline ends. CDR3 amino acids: CASSYASWDGYTF. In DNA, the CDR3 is TGTGCCAGCAGTTATGCCAGCTGGGATGGCTACACCTTC.

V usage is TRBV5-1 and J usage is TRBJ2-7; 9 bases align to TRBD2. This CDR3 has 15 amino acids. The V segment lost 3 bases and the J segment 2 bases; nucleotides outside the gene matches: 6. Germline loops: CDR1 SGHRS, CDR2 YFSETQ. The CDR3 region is CASSSAGGAAYEQYF. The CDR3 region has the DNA TGCGCCAGCAGCTCGGCGGGGGGGGCCGCCTACGAGCAGTACTTC.

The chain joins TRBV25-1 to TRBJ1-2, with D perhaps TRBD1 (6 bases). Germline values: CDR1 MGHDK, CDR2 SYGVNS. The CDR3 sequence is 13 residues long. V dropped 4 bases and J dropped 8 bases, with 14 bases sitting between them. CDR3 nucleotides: TGTGCCAGCAGTGTACAGGGAGGACGCGGCTACACCTTC. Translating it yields CASSVQGGRGYTF.

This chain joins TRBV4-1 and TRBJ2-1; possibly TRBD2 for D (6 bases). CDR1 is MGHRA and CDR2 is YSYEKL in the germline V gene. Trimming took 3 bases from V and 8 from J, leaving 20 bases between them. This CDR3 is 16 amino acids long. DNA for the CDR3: TGCGCCAGCAGCCATGGCGGAGGGCGCGGGGCAGATGAGCAGTTCTTC. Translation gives CASSHGGGRGADEQFF.

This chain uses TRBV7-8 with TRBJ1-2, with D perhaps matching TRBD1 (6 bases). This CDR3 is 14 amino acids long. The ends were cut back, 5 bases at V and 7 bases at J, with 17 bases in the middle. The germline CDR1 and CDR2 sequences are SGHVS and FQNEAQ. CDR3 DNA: TGTGCCAGCAGCACAACAGGGTTTTTAGGTGGCTACACCTTC. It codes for CASSTTGFLGGYTF.

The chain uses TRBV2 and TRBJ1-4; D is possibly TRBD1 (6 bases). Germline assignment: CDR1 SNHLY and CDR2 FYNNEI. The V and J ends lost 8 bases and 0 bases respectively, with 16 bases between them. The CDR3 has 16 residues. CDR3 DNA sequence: TGTGCCAGCTCGGGGAGGGGGGTTGCAACTAATGAAAAACTGTTTTTT. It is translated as CASSGRGVATNEKLFF.

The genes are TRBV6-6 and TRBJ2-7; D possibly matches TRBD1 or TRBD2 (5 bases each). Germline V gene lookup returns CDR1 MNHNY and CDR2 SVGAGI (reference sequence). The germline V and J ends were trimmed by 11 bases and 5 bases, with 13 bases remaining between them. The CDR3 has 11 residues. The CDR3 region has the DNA TGTGCCGCAAGTTTGGGGGACGAGCAGTACTTC. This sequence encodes CAASLGDEQYF.

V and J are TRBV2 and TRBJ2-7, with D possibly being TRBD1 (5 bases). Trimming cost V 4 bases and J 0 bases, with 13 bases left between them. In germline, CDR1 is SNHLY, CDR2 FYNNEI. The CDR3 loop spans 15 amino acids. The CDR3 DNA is TGTGCCAGCAGTGGTGGGGCCGAAGGCTCCTACGAGCAGTACTTC. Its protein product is CASSGGAEGSYEQYF. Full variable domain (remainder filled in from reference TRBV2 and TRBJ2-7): EPEVTQTPSHQVTQMGQEVILRCVPISNHLYFYWYRQILGQKVEFLVSFYNNEISEKSEIFDDQFSVERPDGSNFTLKIRSTKLEDSAMYFCASSGGAEGSYEQYFGPGTRLTVT.

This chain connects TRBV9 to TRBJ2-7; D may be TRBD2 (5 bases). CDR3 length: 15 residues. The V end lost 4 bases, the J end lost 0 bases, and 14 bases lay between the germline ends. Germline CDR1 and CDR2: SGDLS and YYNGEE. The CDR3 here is CASSPGGGYSYEQYF. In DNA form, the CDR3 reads TGTGCCAGCAGCCCAGGAGGCGGGTACTCCTACGAGCAGTACTTC.

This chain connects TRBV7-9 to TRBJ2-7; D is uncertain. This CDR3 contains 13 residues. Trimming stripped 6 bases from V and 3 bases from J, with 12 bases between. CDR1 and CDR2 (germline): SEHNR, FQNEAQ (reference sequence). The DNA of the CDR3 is TGTGCCAGCAGTCCCGCGGCCAGCTACGAGCAGTACTTC. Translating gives CASSPAASYEQYF.

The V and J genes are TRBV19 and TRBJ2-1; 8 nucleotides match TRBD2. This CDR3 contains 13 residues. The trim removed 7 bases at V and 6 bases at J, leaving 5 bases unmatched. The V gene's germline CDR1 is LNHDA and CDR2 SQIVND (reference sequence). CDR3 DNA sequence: TGTGCCAGTACCCCGGGGGGGTCCAATGAGCAGTTCTTC. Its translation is CASTPGGSNEQFF.

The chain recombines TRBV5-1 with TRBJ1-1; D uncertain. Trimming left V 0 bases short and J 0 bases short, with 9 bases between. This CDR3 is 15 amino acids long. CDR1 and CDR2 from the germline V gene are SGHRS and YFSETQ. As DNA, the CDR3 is TGCGCCAGCAGCTTGGTAGACACGATGAACACTGAAGCTTTCTTT. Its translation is CASSLVDTMNTEAFF.

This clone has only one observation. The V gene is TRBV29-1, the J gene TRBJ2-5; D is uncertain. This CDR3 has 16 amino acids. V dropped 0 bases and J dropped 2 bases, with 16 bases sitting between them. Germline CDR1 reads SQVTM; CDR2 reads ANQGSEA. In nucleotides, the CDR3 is TGCAGCGTTGAAGATCCCAGAGAAGTAGTTCAAGAGACCCAGTACTTC. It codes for CSVEDPREVVQETQYF.

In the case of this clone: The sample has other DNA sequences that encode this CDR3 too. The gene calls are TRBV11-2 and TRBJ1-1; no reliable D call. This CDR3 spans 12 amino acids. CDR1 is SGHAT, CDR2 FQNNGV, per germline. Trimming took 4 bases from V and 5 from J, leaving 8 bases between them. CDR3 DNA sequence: TGTGCCAGCAGCTCGGGATGGACTGAAGCTTTCTTT. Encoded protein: CASSSGWTEAFF.

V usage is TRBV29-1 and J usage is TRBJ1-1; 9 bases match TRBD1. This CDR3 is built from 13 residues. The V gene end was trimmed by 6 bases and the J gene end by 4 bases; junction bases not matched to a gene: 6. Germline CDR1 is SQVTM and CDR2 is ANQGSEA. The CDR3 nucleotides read TGCAGCGTACCGGGACAGGGTTTCACTGAAGCTTTCTTT. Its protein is CSVPGQGFTEAFF.

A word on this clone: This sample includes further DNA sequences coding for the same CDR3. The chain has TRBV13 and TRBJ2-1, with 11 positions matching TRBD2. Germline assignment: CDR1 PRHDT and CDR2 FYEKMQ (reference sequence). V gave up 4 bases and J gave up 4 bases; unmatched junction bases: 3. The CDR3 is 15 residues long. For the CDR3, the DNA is TGTGCCAGCAGCTCCAGACTAGCGGGGTACAATGAGCAGTTCTTC. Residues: CASSSRLAGYNEQFF. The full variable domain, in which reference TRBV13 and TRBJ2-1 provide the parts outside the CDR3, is AAGVIQSPRHLIKEKRETATLKCYPIPRHDTVYWYQQGPGQDPQFLISFYEKMQSDKGSIPDRFSAQQFSDYHSELNMSSLELGDSALYFCASSSRLAGYNEQFFGPGTRLTVL.

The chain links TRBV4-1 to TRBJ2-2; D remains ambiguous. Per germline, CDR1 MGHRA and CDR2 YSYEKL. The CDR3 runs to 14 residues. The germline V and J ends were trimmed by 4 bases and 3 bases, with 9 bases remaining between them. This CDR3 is CASSPRRDTGELFF. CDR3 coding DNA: TGCGCCAGCAGCCCTCGACGGGACACCGGGGAGCTGTTTTTT.

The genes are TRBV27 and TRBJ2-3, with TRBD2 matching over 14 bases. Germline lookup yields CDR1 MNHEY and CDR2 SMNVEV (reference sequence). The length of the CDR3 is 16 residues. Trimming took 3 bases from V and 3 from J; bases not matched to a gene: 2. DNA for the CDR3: TGTGCCAGCAGTTTCGGGACTAGCGGGAGAACAGATACGCAGTATTTT. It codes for CASSFGTSGRTDTQYF.

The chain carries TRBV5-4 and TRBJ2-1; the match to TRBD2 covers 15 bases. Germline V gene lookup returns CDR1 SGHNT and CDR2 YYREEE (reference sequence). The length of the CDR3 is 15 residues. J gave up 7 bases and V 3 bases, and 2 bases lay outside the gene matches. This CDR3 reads CASSWTSGGANEQFF. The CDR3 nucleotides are TGTGCCAGCAGCTGGACTAGCGGGGGGGCGAATGAGCAGTTCTTC.

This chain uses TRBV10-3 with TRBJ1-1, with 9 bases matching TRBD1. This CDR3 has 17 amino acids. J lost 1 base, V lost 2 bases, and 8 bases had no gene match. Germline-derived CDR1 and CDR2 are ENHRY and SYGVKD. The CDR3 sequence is CAISEEGQGYRNTEAFF. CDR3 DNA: TGTGCCATCAGTGAGGAAGGACAGGGGTATAGGAACACTGAAGCTTTCTTT.

CDR3 nucleotide sequence: TGTGCTAGCGCTCCGGGACAGGGCTACGAGCAGTACTTC. This codes for CASAPGQGYEQYF. The V gene is TRBV7-7, the J gene TRBJ2-7; 9 bases fit TRBD1. The germline gives CDR1 SSHAT, CDR2 FNYEAQ (reference sequence). The CDR3 is 13 residues long.

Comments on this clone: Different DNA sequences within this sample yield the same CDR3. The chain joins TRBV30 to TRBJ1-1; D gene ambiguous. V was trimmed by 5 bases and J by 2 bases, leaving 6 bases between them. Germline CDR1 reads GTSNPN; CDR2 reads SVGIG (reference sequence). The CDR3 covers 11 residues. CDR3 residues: CAWGLNTEAFF. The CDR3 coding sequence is TGTGCCTGGGGGTTAAACACTGAAGCTTTCTTT.

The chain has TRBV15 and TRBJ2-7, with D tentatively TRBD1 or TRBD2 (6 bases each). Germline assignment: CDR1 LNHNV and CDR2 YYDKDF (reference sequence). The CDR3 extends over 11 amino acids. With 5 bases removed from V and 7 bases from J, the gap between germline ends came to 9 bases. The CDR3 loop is CATSAGTEQYF. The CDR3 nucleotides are TGTGCCACCAGCGCGGGGACAGAGCAGTACTTC.